The 2 T cell receptor beta chains below come from one sample, sequenced in a study of long-term antiretroviral therapy in people with HIV. The libraries were made with immunoSEQ v3.0 at survey level. Profiled with immunoSEQ multiplex PCR; TCRdb holds only in-frame clones, not every one. The sample has 35,000 to 55,000 clones; 90% to 95% are singletons. The material sequenced was unsorted PBMCs, taken 3.7 years after starting antiretroviral therapy. The receptors originated from a woman aged 45-59 years with HIV.

The chain joins TRBV30 to TRBJ1-1; 9 bases fit TRBD1. CDR3 length: 14 residues. The V and J ends lost 5 bases and 6 bases, in that order; junction bases with no gene match: 10. Germline assignment: CDR1 GTSNPN and CDR2 SVGIG (reference sequence). DNA for the CDR3: TGTGCCTGGGACCGGGACAGGGCTCTTCCTGAAGCTTTCTTT. Its protein is CAWDRDRALPEAFF.

The chain is built from TRBV10-2 and TRBJ2-7; D ambiguous. This CDR3 has 14 residues. Germline CDR1 WSHSY, CDR2 SAAADI. Deletions cut 1 base from V and 2 bases from J, with 9 bases between. The CDR3: CASSELDGAYEQYF. The CDR3 DNA sequence: TGCGCCAGCAGTGAGTTGGACGGAGCCTACGAGCAGTACTTC.